The 31 T cell receptor beta chains in this list originate from one sample, sequenced in a study of cytomegalovirus exposure and HLA in healthy donors. Primers for the PCR totalled 60 Vbeta and 13 Jbeta. The method was immunoSEQ multiplex PCR; TCRdb's version includes in-frame clones alone and lacks a portion of them. The sample includes some 180,000 clones, around 73% of them seen just once. The sample consisted of PBMCs. These receptors were taken from a woman aged 18-29 years in good health and CMV-seropositive.

This chain joins TRBV9 and TRBJ2-3, with TRBD2 identical over 9 bases. Per the germline V gene, CDR1 is SGDLS and CDR2 is YYNGEE. The CDR3 has 16 amino acids. Losses at the gene ends were 0 bases for V and 3 bases for J; bases not matched to a gene: 5. CDR3 residues: CASSVGSSGGTDTQYF. The CDR3 nucleotides read TGTGCCAGCAGCGTAGGGTCGAGCGGGGGGACAGATACGCAGTATTTT.

Turning to this clone: One end of the junction fails to match germline, which may point to a read error. This chain uses TRBV7-9 with TRBJ1-4; no reliable D call. CDR1 and CDR2 from the germline V gene are SEHNR and FQNEAQ (reference sequence). CDR3 length: 11 residues. CDR3 DNA sequence: TGTTCCAGCAGCTCCCAAGAAAAACTGTTTTTT. Amino acids: CSSSSQEKLFF.

V gene TRBV5-1 combines with J gene TRBJ2-7; D gene unclear. The CDR3 is 13 amino acids. Looked up from germline, CDR1 is SGHRS and CDR2 is YFSETQ. The V gene lost 0 bases and the J gene lost 4 bases, with 8 bases spanning the gap. CDR3 bases: TGCGCCAGCAGCTTGGAAGATCAGTACGAGCAGTACTTC. Translated: CASSLEDQYEQYF.

This rearrangement joins TRBV9 to TRBJ2-5; tentatively, D is TRBD2 (5 bases). Germline CDR1 and CDR2: SGDLS and YYNGEE. V was shortened by 0 bases and J by 1 base, with 7 bases between the two germline ends. The CDR3 sequence is 14 residues long. The CDR3 region has the DNA TGTGCCAGCAGCGTAGAAACTAGCCAAGAGACCCAGTACTTC. Amino acid sequence: CASSVETSQETQYF.

A single count supports this clone. The rearrangement joins TRBV30 to TRBJ1-2; 9 bases map to TRBD1. V shed 2 bases and J 7 bases; nucleotides not matched to a gene: 8. CDR3 length: 14 amino acids. CDR1 and CDR2 from the germline V gene are GTSNPN and SVGIG (reference sequence). CDR3 region: CAWSPGQGILGYTF. Here the CDR3 DNA reads TGTGCCTGGAGTCCGGGACAGGGAATCCTTGGCTACACCTTC.

J is TRBJ2-7 and V is TRBV5-6; 9 positions match TRBD1. The CDR3 runs 14 residues. Trimming removed 3 bases from V and 6 bases from J; junction bases left unmatched: 7. Germline V CDR1 and CDR2: SGHDT, YYEEEE. For the CDR3, the DNA is TGTGCCAGCAGCTGGGGACAGGGACGTGCCGAGCAGTACTTC. This codes for CASSWGQGRAEQYF.

The chain carries TRBV19 and TRBJ1-2; D gene uncertain. V was cut by 4 bases and J by 6 bases, with 12 bases left in between. In germline, CDR1 is LNHDA, CDR2 SQIVND (reference sequence). CDR3 length equals 13 residues. The DNA for the CDR3 is TGTGCCAGTAGTACCCAGACTTCGGATGGCTACACCTTC. It codes for CASSTQTSDGYTF.

The chain carries TRBV11-2 and TRBJ1-2, with a tentative D call TRBD1 (5 bases). The CDR3 contains 15 residues. The germline CDR1 and CDR2 sequences are SGHAT and FQNNGV. V was trimmed by 6 bases and J by 3 bases, leaving 17 bases between them. For the CDR3, the DNA is TGTGCCAGCAGTCCGAGTCCCAGGGAATACTATGGCTACACCTTC. Protein: CASSPSPREYYGYTF. The variable domain in full, with the rest retrieved from reference TRBV11-2 and TRBJ1-2, is EAGVAQSPRYKIIEKRQSVAFWCNPISGHATLYWYQQILGQGPKLLIQFQNNGVVDDSQLPKDRFSAERLKGVDSTLKIQPAKLEDSAVYLCASSPSPREYYGYTFGSGTRLTVV.

The CDR3 nucleotides are TGTGCCAGCAGCCCCCAAGACAGGGATACGCAGTATTTT. Translated: CASSPQDRDTQYF. V and J are TRBV7-2 and TRBJ2-3; maybe TRBD1 (6 bases). Trimming pared 5 bases from V and 6 bases from J, leaving 12 bases between. This CDR3 spans 13 amino acids. Germline V gene sequence: CDR1 SGHTA, CDR2 FQGNSA.

The J gene is TRBJ2-7, the V gene TRBV6-5; 8 nucleotides line up with TRBD1. The CDR3 extends over 13 amino acids. The V and J ends lost 6 bases and 2 bases, in that order; junction bases with no gene match: 3. Germline values: CDR1 MNHEY, CDR2 SVGAGI. This CDR3 reads CASSPTGAYEQYF. CDR3 nucleotide sequence: TGTGCCAGCAGCCCGACAGGGGCCTACGAGCAGTACTTC.

The J gene is TRBJ1-5, the V gene TRBV30; 8 positions agree with TRBD1. The CDR3 consists of 13 residues. With 1 base clipped from V and 6 bases from J, the junction kept 2 bases outside the gene matches. CDR1 and CDR2 from the germline V gene are GTSNPN and SVGIG (reference sequence). CDR3 loop: CAWSEQGGQPQHF. The CDR3, as DNA: TGTGCCTGGAGTGAACAGGGGGGTCAGCCCCAGCATTTT.

The V gene is TRBV7-9, the J gene TRBJ1-1, with 10 bases lining up with TRBD1. CDR3 length: 12 amino acids. V was clipped by 4 bases and J by 10 bases; unmatched bases: 3. Germline V gene data show CDR1 as SEHNR and CDR2 as FQNEAQ (reference sequence). The CDR3 sequence: CASSSGQGGAFF. The CDR3, as DNA: TGTGCCAGCAGCTCCGGACAGGGGGGAGCTTTCTTT.

This clone turned up a few times. This chain connects TRBV20-1 to TRBJ1-2, with 8 bases identical to TRBD1. Germline V CDR1 and CDR2: DFQATT, SNEGSKA (reference sequence). V lost 5 bases, J lost 8 bases, and 4 bases stayed unmatched. The CDR3 extends over 11 amino acids. The CDR3 protein is CSAVTGEGYTF. Here the CDR3 DNA reads TGCAGTGCTGTGACAGGGGAAGGCTACACCTTC.

The CDR3 coding sequence is TGTGCCAGCAGCATCGGACAGGGCCGGGGTTACGAGCAGTACTTC. This encodes CASSIGQGRGYEQYF. The V and J genes are TRBV7-2 and TRBJ2-7; 8 bases align to TRBD1. In germline, CDR1 is SGHTA, CDR2 FQGNSA. J was trimmed by 4 bases and V by 5 bases; bases with no gene match: 10. The CDR3 contains 15 residues. The full variable domain, rest sourced from reference TRBV7-2 and TRBJ2-7, is GAGVSQSPSNKVTEKGKDVELRCDPISGHTALYWYRQSLGQGLEFLIYFQGNSAPDKSGLPSDRFSAERTGGSVSTLTIQRTQQEDSAVYLCASSIGQGRGYEQYFGPGTRLTVT.

The CDR3 region is CASTPTGKYEQYF. The CDR3, as DNA: TGTGCCAGCACCCCGACAGGTAAATACGAGCAGTACTTC. The chain combines TRBV5-6 with TRBJ2-7; maybe TRBD1 (6 bases). The germline V gene has CDR1 SGHDT and CDR2 YYEEEE. The ends were cut back, 6 bases at V and 4 bases at J, with 14 bases in the middle. CDR3 size: 13 residues. The entire variable domain, with the rest obtained from reference TRBV5-6 and TRBJ2-7, is as follows: DAGVTQSPTHLIKTRGQQVTLRCSPKSGHDTVSWYQQALGQGPQFIFQYYEEEERQRGNFPDRFSGHQFPNYSSELNVNALLLGDSALYLCASTPTGKYEQYFGPGTRLTVT.

The rearrangement uses TRBV18 and TRBJ2-5; TRBD1 agrees at 7 bases. The junction had 6 bases not matched to a gene; V was cut back by 0 bases and J by 2 bases. The CDR3 loop spans 16 amino acids. CDR1 and CDR2 from the germline V gene are KGHSH and LQKENI. For the CDR3, the DNA is TGTGCCAGCTCACCACCGACAGGGAAATCTCAAGAGACCCAGTACTTC. Encoded protein: CASSPPTGKSQETQYF.

This clone was seen a few times. This sequence joins TRBV27 and TRBJ2-3; 7 bases are a match to TRBD2. Germline CDR1 and CDR2: MNHEY and SMNVEV (reference sequence). Germline trimming cut 6 bases from V and 1 base from J; bases unmatched to any gene: 10. The CDR3 is 16 amino acids. CDR3 sequence reads: CASRPTSERGTDTQYF. The DNA for the CDR3 is TGTGCCAGCAGACCAACTAGCGAGCGGGGCACAGATACGCAGTATTTT.

The V call is TRBV4-2, the J call TRBJ2-5; D remains ambiguous. TRBJ2-7 matches the DNA end more closely, so the J call is doubtful. Germline CDR1 LGHNA, CDR2 YNFKEQ. The CDR3 is 15 residues long. CDR3 residues: CASSQSYPNPYEQYF. The CDR3 nucleotides read TGTGCCAGCAGCCAAAGTTATCCCAACCCCTACGAGCAGTACTTC.

V is TRBV5-4 and J is TRBJ1-5, with unresolved D. The germline CDR1 and CDR2 sequences are SGHNT and YYREEE (reference sequence). The germline V and J ends were trimmed by 0 bases and 3 bases, with 7 bases remaining between them. The CDR3 consists of 14 residues. In DNA, the CDR3 is TGTGCCAGCAGCTTGGGCCAGGCCAATCAGCCCCAGCATTTT. It specifies CASSLGQANQPQHF.

This clone was detected a few times. The chain is built from TRBV7-2 and TRBJ1-2; D not certain. The CDR3 has 14 residues. V was clipped by 1 base and J by 4 bases, with 10 bases between them. CDR1 is SGHTA and CDR2 is FQGNSA in the germline V gene. CDR3 nucleotides: TGTGCCAGCAGCTTAGTCCTGGTCGGCTATGGCTACACCTTC. Protein sequence: CASSLVLVGYGYTF.

The J gene is TRBJ2-2, the V gene TRBV27; D gene unclear. Deletions cut 6 bases from V and 5 bases from J, with 10 bases between. Germline CDR1 MNHEY, CDR2 SMNVEV (reference sequence). The CDR3 is made up of 13 amino acids. Here the CDR3 DNA reads TGTGCCAGCAGGACTTCTTTGACCGGGGAGCTGTTTTTT. Translating it yields CASRTSLTGELFF.

J is TRBJ1-6 and V is TRBV11-2; 10 bases agree with TRBD1. The CDR3 extends over 16 amino acids. Germline CDR1 and CDR2: SGHAT and FQNNGV. The trim removed 5 bases at V and 8 bases at J, leaving 9 bases unmatched. DNA of the CDR3: TGTGCCAGCAGCCGAGATGGGGACAGGGGTGATTCACCCCTCCACTTT. Protein product: CASSRDGDRGDSPLHF.

This rearrangement joins TRBV6-1 to TRBJ2-7; D may be TRBD1 (5 bases). Trimming cost V 6 bases and J 4 bases, with 19 bases left between them. Germline CDR1 and CDR2: MNHNS and SASEGT. The CDR3 length is 15 residues. DNA for the CDR3: TGTGCCAGCAGCGAGTTAAGACAGCTAAGTTACGAGCAGTACTTC. Amino acid sequence: CASSELRQLSYEQYF.

The chain combines TRBV2 with TRBJ1-4; no definite D call. Germline V lookup: CDR1 SNHLY, CDR2 FYNNEI. CDR3 length: 14 amino acids. V shed 6 bases and J shed 7 bases, with 15 bases lying between them. The CDR3 coding sequence is TGTGCCAGCAGAAGACGAGGAGGAGGTGAAAAACTGTTTTTT. It codes for CASRRRGGGEKLFF.

This chain joins TRBV5-4 and TRBJ2-3; 12 bases are a match to TRBD1. Germline V gives CDR1 SGHNT, CDR2 YYREEE (reference sequence). The CDR3 extends over 15 amino acids. Trimming cost V 3 bases and J 2 bases; bases outside gene matches: 1. CDR3 sequence: CASSWDRGLTDTQYF. DNA for the CDR3: TGTGCCAGCAGCTGGGACAGGGGGCTCACAGATACGCAGTATTTT.

In this sample, this clone turned up once. The chain recombines TRBV7-8 with TRBJ1-1, with D perhaps matching TRBD1 (6 bases). The germline gives CDR1 SGHVS, CDR2 FQNEAQ. This CDR3 is 15 amino acids long. The V end was cut by 0 bases, the J end by 4 bases, with 12 bases between. For the CDR3, the DNA is TGTGCCAGCAGCTTAGCGGCAGGGGACGGCACTGAAGCTTTCTTT. Amino acids: CASSLAAGDGTEAFF. The full variable domain, with the rest looked up from reference TRBV7-8 and TRBJ1-1, is GAGVSQSPRYKVAKRGQDVALRCDPISGHVSLFWYQQALGQGPEFLTYFQNEAQLDKSGLPSDRFFAERPEGSVSTLKIQRTQQEDSAVYLCASSLAAGDGTEAFFGQGTRLTVV.

This clone was observed a single time. The chain employs TRBV29-1 and TRBJ2-5; D might be TRBD1 (6 bases). The CDR3 length is 12 residues. The germline CDR1 and CDR2 sequences are SQVTM and ANQGSEA. V was clipped by 3 bases and J by 6 bases, with 11 bases between them. CDR3 sequence: CSVDGGTKTQYF. Written as DNA, the CDR3 is TGCAGCGTTGATGGGGGCACGAAGACCCAGTACTTC.

The rearrangement uses TRBV27 and TRBJ1-6; tentative D call: TRBD1 (5 bases). V was pared by 4 bases and J by 4 bases, with 5 bases between. The germline CDR1 and CDR2 sequences are MNHEY and SMNVEV (reference sequence). The length of the CDR3 is 13 residues. CDR3 loop: CASSSGYNSPLHF. Here the CDR3 DNA reads TGTGCCAGCAGTTCAGGGTATAATTCACCCCTCCACTTT.

The table lists this clone with a few counts. The same CDR3 arises from other DNA sequences in this sample as well. The chain is built from TRBV19 and TRBJ2-5; D might be TRBD1 (7 bases). The germline V gene encodes CDR1 LNHDA and CDR2 SQIVND (reference sequence). The CDR3 contains 14 residues. Trimming took off 4 bases at V and 5 bases at J, with 14 bases between the two ends. In nucleotides, the CDR3 is TGTGCCAGTAGTACCGGGCAGGGGGGTGAGACCCAGTACTTC. Translated: CASSTGQGGETQYF. The complete variable domain, with remaining parts taken from reference TRBV19 and TRBJ2-5, reads DGGITQSPKYLFRKEGQNVTLSCEQNLNHDAMYWYRQDPGQGLRLIYYSQIVNDFQKGDIAEGYSVSREKKESFPLTVTSAQKNPTAFYLCASSTGQGGETQYFGPGTRLLVL.

This clone was seen just once. The chain carries TRBV19 and TRBJ2-5; a possible D gene is TRBD1 (5 bases). The end of the DNA fits TRBJ2-7 better, so the J call may be wrong. The germline V gene has CDR1 LNHDA and CDR2 SQIVND (reference sequence). This CDR3 contains 13 residues. The CDR3 protein is CASSTRQSYEQYF. The DNA of the CDR3 is TGTGCCAGTAGTACACGACAGTCCTACGAGCAGTACTTC.

The rearrangement uses TRBV29-1 and TRBJ1-1; the match to TRBD1 covers 7 bases. V was clipped by 1 base and J by 0 bases; unmatched bases: 5. Germline V CDR1 and CDR2: SQVTM, ANQGSEA. The CDR3 runs to 15 residues. CDR3 loop: CSVEGMTGLNTEAFF. The CDR3 bases are TGCAGCGTTGAAGGCATGACAGGGTTGAACACTGAAGCTTTCTTT.